This T cell receptor beta chain stems from a study of a mutant IDH1 vaccine in newly diagnosed glioma. On the study more broadly: Initiation of the vaccine course occurred 4-6 weeks after radiotherapy alone, or alongside temozolomide cycles.

Using immunoSEQ multiplex PCR, the repertoire was profiled, and TCRdb retains in-frame clones only, with some absent. The table lists about 56,000 clones, around three quarters of them singletons. About this clone itself: Its antigen is not known.

As to time point: week 47, end of study. Every single dose of the vaccine, 300 ug of mutant IDH1 20-mer peptide, came with topical imiquimod. New WHO grade 3 or 4 IDH1-mutant, ATRX-lost astrocytomas were present in all donors. CDR3 length equals 14 residues. Germline V lookup: CDR1 MNHEY, CDR2 SVGAGI. J lost 8 bases, V lost 7 bases, and 12 bases had no gene match. The material sequenced was PBMCs, taken from a glioma patient whose treatment included an IDH1 peptide vaccine. This TCR was recovered from a man aged 45-60 years with glioma. The chain uses TRBV6-5 and TRBJ1-1, with 8 bases identical to TRBD1. CDR3 nucleotides: TGTGCCAGCACTCCAGGGGGCTTAGCACCGGAAGCTTTCTTT. Translated: CASTPGGLAPEAFF.